Listed below are T cell receptor beta chains from one sample, sequenced in a study of OX40 agonist ivuxolimab in advanced cancers. Some clones are missing from TCRdb's copy, which holds only in-frame ones; the method was immunoSEQ multiplex PCR. The sample contains 65,000 to 95,000 clones, more than 70% of which appear only once. This specimen consisted of CD4+ or CD8+ T cells sorted from blood, obtained in a trial of the OX40 agonist ivuxolimab. These receptor sequences come from an adult with an advanced solid tumor such as melanoma, head and neck, liver or kidney cancer. The CDR3 runs from the conserved cysteine through the conserved F or W. D genes are given only for firm matches. Only some rows state a clone size, as once, few, many or a class for expanded clones.

clone_size	v_call	d_call	j_call	cdr3_nt	cdr3_aa
.	TRBV27	TRBD1	TRBJ1-2	TGTGCCAGCAGCTCCGGGACAGGGGGCTATGGCTACACCTTC	CASSSGTGGYGYTF
.	TRBV6-1	TRBD2	TRBJ2-1	TGTGCCAGCAGTGAAGGACTAGCGGGGGCACTATTATTCAATGAGCAGTTCTTC	CASSEGLAGALLFNEQFF
.	TRBV7-2	TRBD1	TRBJ1-2	TGTGCCAGCAGCTCGGACAGGGTCTATGGCTACACCTTC	CASSSDRVYGYTF
.	TRBV7-2	.	TRBJ1-1	TGTGCCAGCAGCTTGAACACTGAAGCTTTCTTT	CASSLNTEAFF
.	TRBV4-1	TRBD2	TRBJ2-3	TGCGCCAGCAGCCAAGATACCCTCCCGACTAGCAAAAGCACAGATACGCAGTATTTT	CASSQDTLPTSKSTDTQYF
.	TRBV6-5	.	TRBJ1-6	TGTGCCAGCAGCCGGGGGTCCGATTCACCCCTCCACTTT	CASSRGSDSPLHF
.	TRBV28	TRBD2	TRBJ2-5	TGTGCCAGCAGCCCAAACGTGGGGGGGGAGACCCAGTACTTC	CASSPNVGGETQYF
.	TRBV5-1	TRBD2	TRBJ2-1	TGCGCCAGCAGCTCAGGACTAGCGGGGCGGAATGAGCAGTTCTTC	CASSSGLAGRNEQFF
.	TRBV9	TRBD1	TRBJ2-4	TGTGCCAGCAGCGTAGGAACAGGGGGCGTCGAAAACATTCAGTACTTC	CASSVGTGGVENIQYF
.	TRBV7-2	.	TRBJ1-5	TGTGCCAGCAGCTTAGACTATCAGCCCCAGCATTTT	CASSLDYQPQHF
.	TRBV7-3	.	TRBJ2-3	TGTGCCAGCAGCCCCCGCATGGGAGGCTCAGATACGCAGTATTTT	CASSPRMGGSDTQYF
.	TRBV7-2	TRBD1	TRBJ1-2	TGTGCCAGCAGCTTAACCGGGACAGGGGGTGGAGGCTACACCTTC	CASSLTGTGGGGYTF
.	TRBV7-6	TRBD2	TRBJ2-7	TGTGCCAGCAGCTTAGGGACTAGCGGGGGCGGGTACGAGCAGTACTTC	CASSLGTSGGGYEQYF
.	TRBV4-2	.	TRBJ1-6	TGTGCCAGCAGCCAAGAGGGACAATATAATTCACCCCTCCACTTT	CASSQEGQYNSPLHF
.	TRBV7-3	.	TRBJ1-2	TGTGCCAGCAGCTTAGACCAGGATTCCTCCTACACCTTC	CASSLDQDSSYTF
.	TRBV6-6	.	TRBJ1-6	TGTGCCAGCAGGTCGGGACGGCTAAATTCACCCCTCCACTTT	CASRSGRLNSPLHF
.	TRBV28	.	TRBJ1-5	TGTGCCAGCACCTTAAGGCGGGGGAGCAATCAGCCCCAGCATTTT	CASTLRRGSNQPQHF
.	TRBV28	TRBD2	TRBJ2-7	TGTGCCAGCAGTTTATCCCTGACTAGCGGGAGCTACGAGCAGTACTTC	CASSLSLTSGSYEQYF
.	TRBV27	TRBD1	TRBJ1-6	TGTGCCAGCAGTCCGACAGGGGCCCTATCGAGTGTCACCCTCCACTTT	CASSPTGALSSVTLHF
once	TRBV7-7	TRBD1	TRBJ2-5	TGTGCCAGCAGCTTAACCCCGACAGGGGTGGAGACCCAGTACTTC	CASSLTPTGVETQYF
.	TRBV19	.	TRBJ1-4	TGTGCCAGTACTCCGGGACTCAGGATTAGTGGTCTGTTTTTT	CASTPGLRISGLFF
.	TRBV19	.	TRBJ1-2	TGTGCCAGTAGTCGACAGAACACCCAACCAAGGGGCTACACCTTC	CASSRQNTQPRGYTF
.	TRBV7-3	TRBD2	TRBJ2-1	TGTGCCAGCAGCGTGGGACTAGCGGGAGAGGCTGAGCAGTTCTTC	CASSVGLAGEAEQFF
.	TRBV18	.	TRBJ2-7	TGTGCCAGCTCAGCGAACCTACCTCCCGGGGCAGGATACGAGCAGTACTTC	CASSANLPPGAGYEQYF
.	TRBV18	.	TRBJ2-1	TGTGCCAGCTCACCCCAAGGCAACAATGAGCAGTTCTTC	CASSPQGNNEQFF
few	TRBV6-1	.	TRBJ1-1	TGTGCCAGCAGGATGACAAACACTGAAGCTTTCTTT	CASRMTNTEAFF
.	TRBV10-2	TRBD1	TRBJ2-7	TGCGCCAGCAGGACCGGGACAGGGATTACCTACGAGCAGTACTTC	CASRTGTGITYEQYF
.	TRBV19	.	TRBJ1-5	TGTGCCAGCGGGGGGGGGCGGAGAAGCAATCAGCCCCAGCATTTT	CASGGGRRSNQPQHF
once	TRBV2	.	TRBJ1-1	TGTGCCAGCGGTCGGGAGAGGACTGAAGCTTTCTTT	CASGRERTEAFF
.	TRBV18	TRBD2	TRBJ2-3	TGTGCCAGCTCACGTAGCGGGGGGCCTAAAGATACGCAGTATTTT	CASSRSGGPKDTQYF
.	TRBV2	.	TRBJ1-1	TGTGCCAGCCCCGGGAAGAACACTGAAGCTTTCTTT	CASPGKNTEAFF
.	TRBV5-4	.	TRBJ2-1	TGTGCCAGCAGCTTGTTGGAGGATGAGCAGTTCTTC	CASSLLEDEQFF
.	TRBV7-9	TRBD1	TRBJ2-1	TGTGCCAGCAGCCCGAGTCGGGACAGGGGGGATGAGCAGTTCTTC	CASSPSRDRGDEQFF
.	TRBV18	.	TRBJ2-4	TGTGCCAGCTCGCCCCAAGGTGGCAAAAACATTCAGTACTTC	CASSPQGGKNIQYF
.	TRBV7-8	TRBD1	TRBJ2-1	TGTGCCAGCAGCTCCCGGGACAGTCAAAAAGGTAATGAGCAGTTCTTC	CASSSRDSQKGNEQFF
.	TRBV15	TRBD2	TRBJ2-2	TGTGCCACCAGACAGCGGGGCAACACCGGGGAGCTGTTTTTT	CATRQRGNTGELFF
.	TRBV7-3	.	TRBJ2-3	TGTGCCAGCAGCTTAAGAGGGGCGGGCGCAGATACGCAGTATTTT	CASSLRGAGADTQYF
.	TRBV9	.	TRBJ2-5	TGTGCCAGCAGTTCGGGTAGGGAGACCCAGTACTTC	CASSSGRETQYF
.	TRBV7-2	.	TRBJ2-3	TGTGCCAGCAGCCGGACTGTAACAGGGAATACGCAGTATTTT	CASSRTVTGNTQYF
.	TRBV27	.	TRBJ1-4	TGTGCCAGCAGTCCTCGACGGTGTGAAAAACTGTTTTTT	CASSPRRCEKLFF
.	TRBV5-1	.	TRBJ2-1	TGCGCCAGCAGCTTGACGGGTAAGAACTACAATGAGCAGTTCTTC	CASSLTGKNYNEQFF
.	TRBV9	TRBD2	TRBJ2-1	TGTGCCAGCAGCGTAGAGCTAGCGGGAGGCAATGAGCAGTTCTTC	CASSVELAGGNEQFF
.	TRBV7-3	.	TRBJ1-6	TGTGCCAGCAGCTTAACAGGCAACGCGAATTCACCCCTCCACTTT	CASSLTGNANSPLHF
.	TRBV18	.	TRBJ2-2	TGTGCCAGCTCAGAATTAGGAACCGGGGAGCTGTTTTTT	CASSELGTGELFF
few	TRBV5-1	.	TRBJ2-1	TGCGCCAGCAGCTTAGTCCTGAATGAGCAGTTCTTC	CASSLVLNEQFF
.	TRBV5-6	TRBD1	TRBJ2-6	TGTGCCAGCAGCAGGGTTTTGGGACAGGGAGGCCCTGGGGCCAACGTCCTGACTTTC	CASSRVLGQGGPGANVLTF